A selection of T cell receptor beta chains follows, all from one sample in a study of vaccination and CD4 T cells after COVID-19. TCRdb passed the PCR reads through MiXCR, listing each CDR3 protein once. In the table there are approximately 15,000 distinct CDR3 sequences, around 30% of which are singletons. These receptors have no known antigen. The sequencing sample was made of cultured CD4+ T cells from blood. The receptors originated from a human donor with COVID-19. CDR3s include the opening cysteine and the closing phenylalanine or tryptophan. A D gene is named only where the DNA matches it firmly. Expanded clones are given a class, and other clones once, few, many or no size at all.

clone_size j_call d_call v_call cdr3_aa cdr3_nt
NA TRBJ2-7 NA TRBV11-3 CASSPRGRNYEQYF TGTGCCAGCAGCCCCCGGGGCAGAAATTACGAGCAGTACTTC
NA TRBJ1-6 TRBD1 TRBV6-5 CASSYQQGVSYNSPLHF TGTGCCAGCAGTTACCAACAGGGGGTCTCCTATAATTCACCCCTCCACTTT
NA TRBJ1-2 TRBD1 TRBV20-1 CSARDLFVDRGNGYTF TGCAGTGCTAGAGATCTATTTGTGGACAGGGGTAATGGCTACACCTTC
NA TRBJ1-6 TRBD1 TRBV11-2 CASSYTGDNSPLHF TGTGCCAGCAGCTATACAGGGGACAATTCACCCCTCCACTTT
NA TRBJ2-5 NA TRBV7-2 CASSKGPARQETQYF TGTGCCAGCAGCAAGGGACCCGCACGACAAGAGACCCAGTACTTC
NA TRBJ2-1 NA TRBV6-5 CASSYWSDNEQFF TGTGCCAGCAGTTACTGGTCAGACAATGAGCAGTTCTTC
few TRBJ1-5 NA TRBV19 CASSSRQPPRGFSQPQHF TGTGCCAGTAGTTCGCGACAACCGCCGAGGGGGTTCAGCCAGCCCCAGCATTTT
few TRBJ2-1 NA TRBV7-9 CASSFQSGGGVNEQFF TGTGCCAGCAGCTTTCAGTCCGGGGGTGGGGTCAATGAGCAGTTCTTC
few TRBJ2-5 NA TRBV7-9 CASSLSGRPAQYF TGTGCCAGCAGCTTATCGGGACGCCCGGCTCAGTACTTC
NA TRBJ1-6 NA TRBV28 CASSLALAGSYNSPLHF TGTGCCAGCAGTTTGGCTCTTGCGGGGTCCTATAATTCACCCCTCCACTTT
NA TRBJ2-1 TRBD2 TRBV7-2 CASSLGGRGVFNEQFF TGTGCCAGCAGCTTAGGAGGGCGGGGGGTTTTCAATGAGCAGTTCTTC
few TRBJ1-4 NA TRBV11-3 CASSQGVTEKLFF TGTGCCAGCAGCCAAGGGGTAACGGAAAAACTGTTTTTT
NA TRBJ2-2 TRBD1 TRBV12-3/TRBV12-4 CASSLTWTGSYTGELFF TGTGCCAGCAGCCTTACTTGGACAGGGTCTTACACCGGGGAGCTGTTTTTT
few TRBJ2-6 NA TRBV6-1 CASRLRGGAGANVLTF TGTGCCAGCAGGCTAAGGGGGGGCGCTGGGGCCAACGTCCTGACTTTC
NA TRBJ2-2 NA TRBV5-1 CASSSGQNRNTGELFF TGCGCCAGCAGCTCGGGGCAAAATCGAAACACCGGGGAGCTGTTTTTT
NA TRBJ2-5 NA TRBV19 CASSGWKETQYF TGTGCCAGTAGTGGGTGGAAAGAGACCCAGTACTTC
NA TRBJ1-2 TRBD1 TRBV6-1 CASSETRTGYGYTF TGTGCCAGCAGTGAAACGCGGACAGGGTACGGCTACACCTTC
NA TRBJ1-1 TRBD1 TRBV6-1 CASSQQRTGPRTFF TGTGCCAGCAGCCAACAAAGGACAGGACCCCGAACTTTCTTT
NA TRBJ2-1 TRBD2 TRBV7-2 CASSQAGGRLGEQFF TGTGCCAGCAGCCAAGCGGGGGGGCGATTGGGGGAGCAGTTCTTC